Included here is one T cell receptor (beta chain) sequence, with context. Deletions cut 5 bases from V and 9 bases from J, with 14 bases between. The CDR3 sequence is 13 residues long. Germline V gene lookup returns CDR1 SGHDN and CDR2 FVKESK. The data were obtained in a study of blood T cell repertoires in COVID-19. In the study overall: T cells, B-cell-depleted T cells, or PBMCs provided the cDNA or gDNA that served as material.

Source study methods: Amplification of reference gene primers was used by the study to estimate nucleated cell counts. Sequenced by immunoSEQ multiplex PCR; TCRdb stores in-frame clones only, minus some. The DNA gave D and trimming, while V, J and clone size come from that table. The sample carries approximately 400,000 clones, 89% recorded once. The sample taken for sequencing was peripheral blood. The chain is built from TRBV14 and TRBJ2-1, with D hard to call. The receptor's source is a man between 35 and 55 years old with acute or convalescent COVID-19. CDR3 amino acids: CASSANSRSEQFF. CDR3 bases: TGTGCCAGCAGCGCGAATTCCCGTTCTGAGCAGTTCTTC.